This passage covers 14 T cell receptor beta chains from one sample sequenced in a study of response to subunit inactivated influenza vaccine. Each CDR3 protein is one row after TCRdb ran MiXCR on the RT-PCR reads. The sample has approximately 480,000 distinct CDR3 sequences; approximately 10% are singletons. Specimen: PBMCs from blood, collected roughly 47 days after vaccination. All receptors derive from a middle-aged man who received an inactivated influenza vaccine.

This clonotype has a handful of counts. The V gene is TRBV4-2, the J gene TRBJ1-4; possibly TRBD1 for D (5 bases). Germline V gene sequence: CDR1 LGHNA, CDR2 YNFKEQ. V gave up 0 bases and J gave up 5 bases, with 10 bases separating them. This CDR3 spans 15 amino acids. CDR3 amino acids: CASSQEARDNEKLFF. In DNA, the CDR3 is TGTGCCAGCAGCCAAGAAGCCAGGGACAATGAAAAACTGTTTTTT.

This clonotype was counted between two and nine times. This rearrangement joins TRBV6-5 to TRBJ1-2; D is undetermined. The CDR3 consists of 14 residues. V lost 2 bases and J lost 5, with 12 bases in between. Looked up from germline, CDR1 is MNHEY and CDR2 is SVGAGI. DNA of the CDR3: TGTGCCAGCAGTTACCGCACAGTCAGTTATGGCTACACCTTC. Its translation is CASSYRTVSYGYTF.

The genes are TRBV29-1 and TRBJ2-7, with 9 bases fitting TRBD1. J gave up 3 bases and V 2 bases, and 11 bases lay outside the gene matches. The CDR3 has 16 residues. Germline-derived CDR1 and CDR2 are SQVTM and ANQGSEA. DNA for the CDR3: TGCAGCGTTGAATCTCCGGGACAGGGACATATCTACGAGCAGTACTTC. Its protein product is CSVESPGQGHIYEQYF.

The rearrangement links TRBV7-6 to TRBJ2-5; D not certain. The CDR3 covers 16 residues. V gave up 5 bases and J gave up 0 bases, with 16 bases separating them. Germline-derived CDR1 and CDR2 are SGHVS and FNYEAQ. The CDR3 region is CASSPLGPQYQETQYF. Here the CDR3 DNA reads TGTGCCAGCAGCCCCCTCGGGCCCCAGTACCAAGAGACCCAGTACTTC.

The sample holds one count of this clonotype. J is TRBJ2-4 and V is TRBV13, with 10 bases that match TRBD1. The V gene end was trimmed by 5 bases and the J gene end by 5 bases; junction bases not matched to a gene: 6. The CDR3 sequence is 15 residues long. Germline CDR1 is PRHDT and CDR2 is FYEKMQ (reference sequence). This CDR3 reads CASSPDRGKQNIQYF. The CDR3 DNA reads TGTGCCAGCAGCCCGGACAGGGGGAAACAAAACATTCAGTACTTC.

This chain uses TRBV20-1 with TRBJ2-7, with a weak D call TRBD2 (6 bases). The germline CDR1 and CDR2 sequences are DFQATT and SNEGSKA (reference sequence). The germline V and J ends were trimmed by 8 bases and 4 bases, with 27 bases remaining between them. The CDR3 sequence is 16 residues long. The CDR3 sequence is CSLVLGSAGPGYEQYF. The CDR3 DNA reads TGCAGTCTTGTCCTAGGGAGCGCGGGGCCGGGTTACGAGCAGTACTTC.

The CDR3 sequence is CASSEHPGGARVPQHF. CDR3 in DNA: TGTGCCAGCAGTGAACACCCTGGCGGGGCGCGGGTGCCCCAGCATTTT. The chain combines TRBV6-1 with TRBJ1-5; TRBD1 might be the D (5 bases). The CDR3 contains 16 residues. Between the trimmed V and J ends, which lost 2 bases and 9 bases, there was a span of 20 bases. Germline CDR1 is MNHNS and CDR2 is SASEGT.

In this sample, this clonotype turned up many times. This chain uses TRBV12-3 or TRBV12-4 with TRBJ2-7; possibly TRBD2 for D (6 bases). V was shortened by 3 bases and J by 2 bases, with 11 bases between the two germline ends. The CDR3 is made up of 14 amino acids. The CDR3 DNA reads TGTGCCAGCAGTTTCCTGCGGGGAGCCTACGAGCAGTACTTC. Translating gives CASSFLRGAYEQYF.

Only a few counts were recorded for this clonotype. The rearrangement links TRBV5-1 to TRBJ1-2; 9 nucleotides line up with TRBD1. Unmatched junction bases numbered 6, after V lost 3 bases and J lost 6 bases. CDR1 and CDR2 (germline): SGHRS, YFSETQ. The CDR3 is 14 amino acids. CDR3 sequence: CASSYSTGGNGYTF. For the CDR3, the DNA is TGCGCCAGCAGCTACTCGACAGGGGGGAATGGCTACACCTTC. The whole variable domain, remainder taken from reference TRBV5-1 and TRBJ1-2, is KAGVTQTPRYLIKTRGQQVTLSCSPISGHRSVSWYQQTPGQGLQFLFEYFSETQRNKGNFPGRFSGRQFSNSRSEMNVSTLELGDSALYLCASSYSTGGNGYTFGSGTRLTVV.

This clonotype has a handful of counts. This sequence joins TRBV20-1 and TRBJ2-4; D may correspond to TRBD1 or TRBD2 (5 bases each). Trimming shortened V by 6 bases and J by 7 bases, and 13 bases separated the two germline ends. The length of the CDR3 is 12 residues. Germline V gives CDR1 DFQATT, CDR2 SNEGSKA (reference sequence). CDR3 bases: TGCAGTGCGAGGGGCCCACAGAACATTCAGTACTTC. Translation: CSARGPQNIQYF.

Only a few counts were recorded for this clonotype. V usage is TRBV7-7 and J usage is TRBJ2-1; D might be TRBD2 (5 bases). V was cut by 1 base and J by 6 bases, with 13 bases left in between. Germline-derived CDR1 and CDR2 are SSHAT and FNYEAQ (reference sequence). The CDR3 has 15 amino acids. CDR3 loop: CASSLGGSLFNEQFF. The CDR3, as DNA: TGTGCCAGCAGCTTAGGTGGGAGTCTTTTCAATGAGCAGTTCTTC.

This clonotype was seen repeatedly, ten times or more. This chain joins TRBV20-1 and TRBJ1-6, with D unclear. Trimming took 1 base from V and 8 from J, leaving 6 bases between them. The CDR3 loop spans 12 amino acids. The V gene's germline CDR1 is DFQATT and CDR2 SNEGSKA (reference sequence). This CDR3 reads CSARVTDSPLHF. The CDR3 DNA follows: TGCAGTGCTAGAGTTACAGATTCACCCCTCCACTTT.

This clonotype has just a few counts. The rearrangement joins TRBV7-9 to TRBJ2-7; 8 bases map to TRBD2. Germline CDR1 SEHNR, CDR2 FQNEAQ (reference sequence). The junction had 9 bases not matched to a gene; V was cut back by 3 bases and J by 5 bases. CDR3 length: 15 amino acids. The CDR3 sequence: CASSFRREGLNEQYF. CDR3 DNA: TGTGCCAGCAGCTTCCGCCGGGAGGGCCTAAACGAGCAGTACTTC.

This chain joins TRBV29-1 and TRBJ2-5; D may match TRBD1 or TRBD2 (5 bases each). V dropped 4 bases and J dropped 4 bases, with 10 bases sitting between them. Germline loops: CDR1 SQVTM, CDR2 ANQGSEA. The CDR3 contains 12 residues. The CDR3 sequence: CSVAGRAETQYF. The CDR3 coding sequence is TGCAGCGTTGCGGGACGGGCAGAGACCCAGTACTTC. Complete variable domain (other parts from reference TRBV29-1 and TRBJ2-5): SAVISQKPSRDICQRGTSLTIQCQVDSQVTMMFWYRQQPGQSLTLIATANQGSEATYESGFVIDKFPISRPNLTFSTLTVSNMSPEDSSIYLCSVAGRAETQYFGPGTRLLVL.